A single T cell receptor beta chain is shown here with its context. The antigen is not known. CDR1 ENHRY and CDR2 SYGVKD come from the germline V gene. The CDR3 is 15 amino acids. V gave up 6 bases and J gave up 8 bases, with 17 bases separating them. Profiled with immunoSEQ multiplex PCR; TCRdb holds only in-frame clones, not every one. Found here are about 85,000 clones, around 86% of them singletons; the top ten hold about 18%. This sample was taken from a study of graft-versus-host responses after intestinal transplantation. At the level of the study: Every transplant recipient was induced with anti-thymocyte globulin, then maintained on tacrolimus and steroids for 2 to 3 years. Points from the study as a whole: Graft-donor T cell macrochimerism coincided with high graft-versus-host to host-versus-graft clonal ratios in allografts.

V and J are TRBV10-3 and TRBJ1-6, with a possible D match to TRBD1 (5 bases). This receptor was obtained from a human donor who received an intestinal transplant. This material consisted of unstimulated CD8+ T cells sorted from spleen or lymph node cells, taken before intestinal transplant. CDR3 residues: CAIRPIDSSDSPLHF. The CDR3 DNA reads TGTGCCATCAGGCCGATAGACAGCTCGGATTCACCCCTCCACTTT.